This TCR beta chain was recorded in a study of CD8+ T cells in alopecia areata. Treatment in this sample: oral pan-JAK inhibitor, 5-10 mg twice daily. CDR3 size: 12 residues. Germline loops: CDR1 SGHTA, CDR2 FQGNSA. Once RNA had been extracted, it was reverse transcribed into cDNA to act as the sequencing template. Data came from immunoSEQ multiplex PCR; TCRdb stores just in-frame clones and leaves some out. Of about 76,000 clones in the sample, approximately 66% are singletons; the top ten hold about 20%. The source material was CD8+ T cells sorted from blood, sampled at week 24, from a patient treated with tofacitinib. The receptor's source is a human donor with alopecia areata. The chain joins TRBV7-2 to TRBJ2-5; D possibly corresponds to TRBD1 (5 bases). Gene TRBJ2-7 matches the end of the DNA better, so the J call may be wrong. The CDR3 DNA reads as TGTGCCAGCAGCTCAGGGTCCCACGAGCAGTACTTC. Translating it yields CASSSGSHEQYF.